This T cell receptor beta chain was documented in a study of T cells after yellow fever vaccination. For TCR, cDNA came from 5'RACE template switching, which added a universal primer site and UMIs. In TCRdb, the 5' RACE reads were re-called with MiXCR into one record per CDR3 protein. The sample consists of about 45,000 distinct CDR3 sequences, 6.5% to 8.5% of them appearing once. This clonotype occurred many times. Looked up from germline, CDR1 is KGHDR and CDR2 is SFDVKD. The length of the CDR3 is 15 residues. The V and J ends lost 4 bases and 5 bases, in that order; junction bases with no gene match: 6.

The TCR was taken from a man in his thirties or forties who received the YFV17D yellow fever vaccine. Material: CD8+ T cells not binding an NS4B(214-222) dextramer, sorted from PBMCs, obtained 45 days after the yellow fever booster vaccination. This chain joins TRBV24-1 and TRBJ2-2; 7 bases fit TRBD2. The CDR3 spells CATSDWAGETGELFF. CDR3 nucleotide sequence: TGTGCCACCAGTGACTGGGCGGGGGAAACCGGGGAGCTGTTTTTT.